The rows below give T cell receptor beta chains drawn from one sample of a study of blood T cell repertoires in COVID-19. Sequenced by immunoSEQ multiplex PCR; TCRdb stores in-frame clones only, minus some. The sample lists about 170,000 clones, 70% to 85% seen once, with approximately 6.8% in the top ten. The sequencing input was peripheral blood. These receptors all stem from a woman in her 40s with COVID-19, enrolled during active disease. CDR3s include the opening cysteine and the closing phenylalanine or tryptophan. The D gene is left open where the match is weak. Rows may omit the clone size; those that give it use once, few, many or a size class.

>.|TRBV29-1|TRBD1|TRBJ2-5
CSVDGTAQGTQYF
TGCAGCGTTGATGGGACAGCCCAAGGGACCCAGTACTTC
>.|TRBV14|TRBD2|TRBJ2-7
CASSQDPAGATEQYF
TGTGCCAGCAGCCAAGATCCAGCGGGAGCAACCGAGCAGTACTTC
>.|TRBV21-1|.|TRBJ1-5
CASNTRTGKGVSNQPQHF
TGTGCCAGCAACACGCGGACAGGGAAAGGTGTTAGCAATCAGCCCCAGCATTTT
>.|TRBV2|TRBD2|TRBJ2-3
CASSELAGIDTQYF
TGTGCCAGCAGTGAACTAGCGGGGATAGATACGCAGTATTTT
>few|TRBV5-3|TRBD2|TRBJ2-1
CARSSLAGPVCEQFF
TGTGCCAGAAGCTCCCTAGCGGGACCTGTGTGTGAGCAGTTCTTC
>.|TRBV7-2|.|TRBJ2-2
CASSSGQPGTGELFF
TGTGCCAGCAGCTCCGGACAGCCCGGCACCGGGGAGCTGTTTTTT
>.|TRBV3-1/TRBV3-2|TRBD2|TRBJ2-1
CASSQEVAGGRNEQFF
TGTGCCAGCAGCCAAGAAGTAGCGGGGGGGAGGAATGAGCAGTTCTTC
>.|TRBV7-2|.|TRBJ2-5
CASSLAVWGRETQYF
TGTGCCAGCAGCTTAGCGGTATGGGGGCGAGAGACCCAGTACTTC
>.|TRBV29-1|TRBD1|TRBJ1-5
CSVVTGTYQPQHF
TGCAGCGTTGTGACAGGGACTTATCAGCCCCAGCATTTT
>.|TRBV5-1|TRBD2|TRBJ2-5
CASSLQVAGDTETQYF
TGCGCCAGCAGCTTGCAGGTTGCGGGAGACACGGAGACCCAGTACTTC
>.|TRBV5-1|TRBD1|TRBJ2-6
CASSFYGTGISGANVLTF
TGCGCCAGCAGCTTTTATGGGACAGGGATCTCTGGGGCCAACGTCCTGACTTTC
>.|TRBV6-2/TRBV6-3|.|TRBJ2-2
CASSYSAGEGGELFF
TGTGCCAGCAGTTACTCGGCAGGGGAGGGCGGGGAGCTGTTTTTT
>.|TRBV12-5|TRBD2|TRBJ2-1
CASDGSGGAVDEQFF
TGTGCTAGTGACGGAAGCGGGGGGGCTGTCGATGAGCAGTTCTTC
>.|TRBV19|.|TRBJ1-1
CASRPRGGFEAFF
TGTGCCAGTAGACCTAGGGGAGGGTTTGAAGCTTTCTTT
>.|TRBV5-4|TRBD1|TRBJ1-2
CASSLEAGGYYGYTF
TGTGCCAGCAGCTTGGAGGCAGGGGGTTACTATGGCTACACCTTC
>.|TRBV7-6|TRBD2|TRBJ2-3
CASSLLAGNQDTQYF
TGTGCCAGCAGCTTACTAGCGGGGAATCAGGATACGCAGTATTTT
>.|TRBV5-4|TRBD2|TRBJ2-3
CASSLRSGGVFSDTQYF
TGTGCCAGCAGCTTGAGGTCGGGGGGGGTTTTTTCAGATACGCAGTATTTT